The 16 T cell receptor beta chains below come from one sample, sequenced in a study of human T cells and chemical hapten exposure. TCRdb passed the RACE reads through MiXCR, listing each CDR3 protein once. The sample has some 60,000 distinct CDR3 sequences; 12% are singletons. Time point in this sample: patch test 3, about 24 weeks after DPC sensitization. As to treatment: therapeutic diphenylcyclopropenone sensitization with weekly scalp DPC. The sequenced sample was whole blood, obtained in connection with sensitization to the hapten diphenylcyclopropenone (DPC). These receptors all come from a young man with alopecia areata. Some clones in this sample may be carry-over from other donors' samples.

The V call is TRBV11-2, the J call TRBJ1-5; tentatively, D is TRBD1 (5 bases). V shed 0 bases and J shed 2 bases, with 11 bases lying between them. Per germline, CDR1 SGHAT and CDR2 FQNNGV. This CDR3 contains 16 residues. CDR3 DNA: TGTGCCAGCAGCTTAGATCAAGGGGCAGGCAATCAGCCCCAGCATTTT. This sequence encodes CASSLDQGAGNQPQHF. The variable domain in full, with the rest retrieved from reference TRBV11-2 and TRBJ1-5, is EAGVAQSPRYKIIEKRQSVAFWCNPISGHATLYWYQQILGQGPKLLIQFQNNGVVDDSQLPKDRFSAERLKGVDSTLKIQPAKLEDSAVYLCASSLDQGAGNQPQHFGDGTRLSIL.

This clonotype showed up many times. The chain recombines TRBV9 with TRBJ1-4; 7 bases map to TRBD1. The CDR3 covers 15 residues. V gave up 0 bases and J gave up 6 bases; unmatched junction bases: 5. Germline CDR1 is SGDLS and CDR2 is YYNGEE. CDR3 nucleotides: TGTGCCAGCAGCGTAGGAGGGACAGCCGATGAAAAACTGTTTTTT. This sequence encodes CASSVGGTADEKLFF.

The rearrangement uses TRBV30 and TRBJ2-1; 9 nucleotides agree with TRBD2. This CDR3 comprises 15 residues. Trimming at V came to 4 bases and at J to 10 bases, leaving 14 bases not matched to a gene. Looked up from germline, CDR1 is GTSNPN and CDR2 is SVGIG (reference sequence). The CDR3 is CAWTRTSVYPSEQFF. Written as DNA, the CDR3 is TGTGCCTGGACCCGGACTAGCGTGTACCCCTCGGAGCAGTTCTTC.

The V and J genes are TRBV7-8 and TRBJ2-3; D not certain. The CDR3 consists of 13 residues. The germline V gene has CDR1 SGHVS and CDR2 FQNEAQ. The V end was cut by 2 bases, the J end by 6 bases, with 9 bases between. CDR3 residues: CASSLQVLDTQYF. The CDR3 DNA follows: TGTGCCAGCAGCTTACAAGTGTTGGATACGCAGTATTTT.

The rearrangement joins TRBV7-9 to TRBJ1-2; D gene uncertain. This CDR3 comprises 15 residues. V was trimmed by 0 bases and J by 8 bases, leaving 16 bases between them. Looked up from germline, CDR1 is SEHNR and CDR2 is FQNEAQ (reference sequence). The CDR3: CASSLAVAQPMGYTF. CDR3 coding DNA: TGTGCCAGCAGCTTAGCGGTGGCCCAACCAATGGGCTACACCTTC.

This sequence joins TRBV6-5 and TRBJ1-2; TRBD1 might be the D (6 bases). V dropped 2 bases and J dropped 3 bases, with 10 bases sitting between them. CDR3 size: 14 residues. Germline-derived CDR1 and CDR2 are MNHEY and SVGAGI. In DNA, the CDR3 is TGTGCCAGCAGTTACCTGGGGGGCGACTATGGCTACACCTTC. This sequence encodes CASSYLGGDYGYTF.

In its sample, this clonotype was seen many times. V is TRBV5-5 and J is TRBJ2-5, with 8 bases identical to TRBD1. This CDR3 region has 14 residues. Germline V gene data show CDR1 as SGHKS and CDR2 as YYEKEE (reference sequence). Trimming took 3 bases from V and 4 from J; bases not matched to a gene: 5. The DNA of the CDR3 is TGTGCCAGCAGCTCGGGGACAGGTCTAGAGACCCAGTACTTC. Translated: CASSSGTGLETQYF.

The chain carries TRBV6-5 and TRBJ2-3; perhaps TRBD2 as D (5 bases). Germline V gene data show CDR1 as MNHEY and CDR2 as SVGAGI. This CDR3 has 16 residues. V gave up 0 bases and J gave up 4 bases, with 14 bases separating them. CDR3 coding DNA: TGTGCCAGCAGTTACTCGAGCGGCGCAAGGTCAGATACGCAGTATTTT. It is translated as CASSYSSGARSDTQYF.

V is TRBV3-1 and J is TRBJ1-5; D call uncertain. CDR1 LGHDT and CDR2 YNNKEL come from the germline V gene (reference sequence). The CDR3 has 15 amino acids. V was shortened by 1 base and J by 1 base, with 8 bases between the two germline ends. This CDR3 reads CASSQGAQSNQPQHF. The CDR3 region has the DNA TGTGCCAGCAGCCAAGGTGCACAGAGCAATCAGCCCCAGCATTTT.

This clonotype has ten or more counts. This chain connects TRBV6-2 or TRBV6-3 to TRBJ2-2; TRBD1 might be the D (6 bases). CDR3 size: 13 residues. V dropped 6 bases and J dropped 1 base, with 6 bases sitting between them. CDR1 MNHEY and CDR2 SVGEGT come from the germline V gene. CDR3 DNA: TGTGCCAGCAGACAGGGGAACACCGGGGAGCTGTTTTTT. This translates into CASRQGNTGELFF.

This clonotype occurred a few times. The chain uses TRBV27 and TRBJ2-5, with 7 bases that match TRBD1. The CDR3 has 14 residues. The germline CDR1 and CDR2 sequences are MNHEY and SMNVEV (reference sequence). V dropped 6 bases and J dropped 3; count of bases not matched to a gene: 7. CDR3 loop: CASSRWDRKETQYF. CDR3 DNA sequence: TGTGCCAGCAGCCGATGGGACAGAAAAGAGACCCAGTACTTC.

The chain employs TRBV29-1 and TRBJ1-1; D not certain. CDR1 SQVTM and CDR2 ANQGSEA come from the germline V gene. Trimming cost V 7 bases and J 4 bases, with 7 bases left between them. This CDR3 is built from 10 residues. The CDR3 nucleotides are TGCAGCGCGGTTGTCACTGAAGCTTTCTTT. It specifies CSAVVTEAFF.

In the case of this clonotype: Germline and junction disagree at one end, which may indicate a read error. V is TRBV28 and J is TRBJ2-7; 8 bases fit TRBD1. The CDR3 is 15 amino acids. CDR1 is MDHEN, CDR2 SYDVKM, per germline. The CDR3: CANSSPWTGTHEQYF. In nucleotides, the CDR3 is TGTGCCAACAGTTCCCCGTGGACAGGGACCCACGAGCAGTACTTC.

There are many counts of this clonotype. The V call is TRBV7-6, the J call TRBJ2-1; no firm D call. CDR1 and CDR2 (germline): SGHVS, FNYEAQ. V shed 5 bases and J shed 2 bases, with 13 bases lying between them. The CDR3 contains 15 residues. The CDR3 loop reads CASSERLEPYNEQFF. Here the CDR3 DNA reads TGTGCCAGCAGCGAACGTCTAGAACCCTACAATGAGCAGTTCTTC.

This clonotype was seen ten or more times. V usage is TRBV6-5 and J usage is TRBJ1-2; D is perhaps TRBD1 (5 bases). The V and J ends lost 0 bases and 8 bases respectively, with 16 bases between them. The CDR3 covers 15 residues. CDR1 and CDR2 (germline): MNHEY, SVGAGI. The CDR3 DNA reads TGTGCCAGCAGTTACTCTAGGGGCCAGGCCGAGGGCTACACCTTC. Translating it yields CASSYSRGQAEGYTF.

The V and J genes are TRBV20-1 and TRBJ2-7, with D possibly TRBD1 on 5 matching bases. With 4 bases removed from V and 7 bases from J, the gap between germline ends came to 14 bases. The CDR3 is 12 residues long. CDR1 and CDR2 from the germline V gene are DFQATT and SNEGSKA (reference sequence). The chain's CDR3 is CSATTTVSEQYF. As DNA, the CDR3 is TGCAGTGCTACAACGACAGTTAGTGAGCAGTACTTC.